The rows below give T cell receptor beta chains drawn from one sample of a study of response to subunit inactivated influenza vaccine. TCRdb reprocessed the RT-PCR reads via MiXCR and lists one record per CDR3 protein. The sample includes 250,000 to 350,000 distinct CDR3 sequences, roughly 22% of them seen just once. The source material was PBMCs from blood, sampled about 19 months after vaccination. Receptor source: a man aged 50 to 69 who received an inactivated influenza vaccine. Each CDR3 is given with its conserved first and last residue. A D gene is named only where the DNA matches it firmly. The listing skips clone size in some rows; elsewhere it reads once, few, many or a size class.

>-|TRBV4-1|-|TRBJ1-2
CASSQDTGSFYGYTF
TGCGCCAGCAGCCAAGACACAGGGAGTTTTTATGGCTACACCTTC
>-|TRBV20-1|-|TRBJ2-7
CSARRPRRYEQYF
TGCAGTGCTAGGCGCCCACGGCGGTACGAGCAGTACTTC
>-|TRBV28|many|TRBJ1-5
CASSLRGGSNQPQHF
TGTGCCAGCAGTTTACGAGGGGGGAGCAATCAGCCCCAGCATTTT
>-|TRBV19|-|TRBJ2-1
CASSIGVETANEQFF
TGTGCCAGTAGTATTGGAGTGGAGACCGCGAACGAGCAGTTCTTC
>-|TRBV6-4|-|TRBJ1-2
CASSDSPGRGYGYTF
TGTGCCAGCAGTGACTCCCCCGGCCGCGGCTATGGCTACACCTTC
>TRBD1|TRBV10-3|many|TRBJ1-4
CAISQFGQGVNEKLFF
TGTGCCATCAGTCAATTCGGACAGGGGGTAAATGAAAAACTGTTTTTT
>TRBD1|TRBV5-1|-|TRBJ2-5
CASSSGQGSQYF
TGCGCCAGCAGCTCCGGACAGGGGTCCCAGTACTTC
>-|TRBV4-1|many|TRBJ1-5
CASSQGLGNQPQHF
TGCGCCAGCAGCCAGGGATTGGGCAATCAGCCCCAGCATTTT
>TRBD1|TRBV5-1|few|TRBJ2-7
CASRTGYEQYF
TGCGCCAGTAGGACAGGCTACGAGCAGTACTTC
>TRBD1|TRBV6-2/TRBV6-3|-|TRBJ1-6
CASSLLGGTANSPLHF
TGTGCCAGCAGTCTTCTAGGCGGGACAGCCAATTCACCCCTCCACTTT
>TRBD1|TRBV11-2|-|TRBJ2-7
CASSSLTGDLSYEQYF
TGTGCCAGCAGCTCCCTAACAGGGGATCTATCCTACGAGCAGTACTTC
>TRBD2|TRBV20-1|-|TRBJ2-1
CSARDFTGLAGGSSYNEQFF
TGCAGTGCTAGAGACTTTACAGGACTAGCGGGAGGGAGCTCCTACAATGAGCAGTTCTTC
>-|TRBV28|-|TRBJ2-5
CASSLSLTAYYQETQYF
TGTGCCAGCAGTTTATCTCTGACGGCCTATTACCAAGAGACCCAGTACTTC